The next 16 T cell receptor beta chains were all read from a single sample in a study of T cells in Graves' hyperthyroidism and ophthalmopathy. Researchers amplified the TCR beta CDR3 regions from RNA transcripts. First-round RT-PCR targeting the TCR CDR3 was performed with the HTBI primer set. TCRdb recomputed calls from the multiplex PCR reads with MiXCR, one row per CDR3 protein. Of under 550,000 distinct CDR3 sequences detected, roughly an eighth appear once; the ten largest clones hold less than 6.5%. Sequencing input: blood. The receptors shown here come from a woman aged 18-29 years with Graves' hyperthyroidism.

This chain links TRBV6-5 with TRBJ1-4; 8 bases line up with TRBD1. With 0 bases clipped from V and 7 bases from J, the junction kept 4 bases outside the gene matches. This CDR3 spans 15 amino acids. Germline loops: CDR1 MNHEY, CDR2 SVGAGI. The CDR3 here is CASSYSRGRAEKLFF. For the CDR3, the DNA is TGTGCCAGCAGTTACTCCAGGGGGCGGGCTGAAAAACTGTTTTTT.

There are a few counts of this clonotype. This chain links TRBV28 with TRBJ1-5; D uncertain. The V gene's germline CDR1 is MDHEN and CDR2 SYDVKM. V lost 5 bases and J 4 bases, leaving 9 bases between the germline ends. The CDR3 runs to 13 residues. In DNA form, the CDR3 reads TGTGCCAGCAGTAGCGCGGGGAATCAGCCCCAGCATTTT. This gives the protein CASSSAGNQPQHF.

The sample holds many counts of this clonotype. This chain links TRBV10-3 with TRBJ2-5, with D uncertain. V lost 2 bases and J 5 bases, leaving 15 bases between the germline ends. Germline CDR1 reads ENHRY; CDR2 reads SYGVKD. CDR3 length: 15 residues. The chain's CDR3 is CAISERPGEDETQYF. The CDR3 nucleotides read TGTGCCATCAGTGAGAGGCCTGGGGAAGATGAGACCCAGTACTTC.

Only a few counts were recorded for this clonotype. The chain employs TRBV29-1 and TRBJ2-5; 9 nucleotides match TRBD2. The V gene end was trimmed by 8 bases and the J gene end by 7 bases; junction bases not matched to a gene: 14. Germline V gene lookup returns CDR1 SQVTM and CDR2 ANQGSEA. This CDR3 is built from 14 residues. The CDR3 loop reads CSTGTSFRSGTQYF. The CDR3 bases are TGCAGCACCGGGACTAGCTTCCGGAGCGGGACCCAGTACTTC.

This clonotype was detected many times. This rearrangement joins TRBV5-1 to TRBJ2-7; the D call may be TRBD1 or TRBD2 (6 bases each). The CDR3 is 15 amino acids. Trimming left V 3 bases short and J 2 bases short, with 15 bases between. Germline CDR1 reads SGHRS; CDR2 reads YFSETQ. The DNA for the CDR3 is TGCGCCAGCAGCTACGGAGGGACACTAACCTACGAGCAGTACTTC. Translated: CASSYGGTLTYEQYF.

This clonotype was seen ten or more times. The genes are TRBV7-9 and TRBJ2-1; TRBD1 is a possible D gene (6 bases). The CDR3 extends over 15 amino acids. Deletions cut 5 bases from V and 0 bases from J, with 11 bases between. The germline V gene has CDR1 SEHNR and CDR2 FQNEAQ (reference sequence). CDR3: CASSPTGISYNEQFF. The CDR3, as DNA: TGTGCCAGCAGCCCCACAGGGATCTCCTACAATGAGCAGTTCTTC.

In this sample, this clonotype turned up many times. The V call is TRBV5-6, the J call TRBJ1-1; D gene ambiguous. Per germline, CDR1 SGHDT and CDR2 YYEEEE. The CDR3 is made up of 12 amino acids. V was trimmed by 3 bases and J by 7 bases, leaving 10 bases between them. The CDR3 spells CASSWSSYEAFF. Written as DNA, the CDR3 is TGTGCCAGCAGCTGGAGCAGCTATGAAGCTTTCTTT.

There are many counts of this clonotype. V gene TRBV5-1 combines with J gene TRBJ2-1, with D possibly being TRBD2 (6 bases). V was pared by 3 bases and J by 2 bases, with 21 bases between. The CDR3 loop spans 18 amino acids. Germline V gene sequence: CDR1 SGHRS, CDR2 YFSETQ. As DNA, the CDR3 is TGCGCCAGCAGCTCCGTGGGGGGTTCCGGTCCTACCTACAATGAGCAGTTCTTC. Its protein is CASSSVGGSGPTYNEQFF.

At least ten counts were recorded for this clonotype. This chain joins TRBV15 and TRBJ2-3, with unresolved D. Trimming removed 1 base at V and 5 bases at J, with 10 bases between. The CDR3 totals 14 residues. CDR1 is LNHNV and CDR2 is YYDKDF in the germline V gene (reference sequence). The CDR3 loop is CATSRVLGIDTQYF. CDR3 DNA: TGTGCCACCAGCAGAGTTTTAGGCATAGATACGCAGTATTTT. The whole variable domain, filled in from reference TRBV15 and TRBJ2-3, reads DAMVIQNPRYQVTQFGKPVTLSCSQTLNHNVMYWYQQKSSQAPKLLFHYYDKDFNNEADTPDNFQSRRPNTSFCFLDIRSPGLGDTAMYLCATSRVLGIDTQYFGPGTRLTVL.

The rearrangement joins TRBV9 to TRBJ1-1, with no clear D. The CDR3 is 16 residues long. Germline V CDR1 and CDR2: SGDLS, YYNGEE. V was trimmed by 0 bases and J by 4 bases, leaving 16 bases between them. For the CDR3, the DNA is TGTGCCAGCAGCGTAGGGACTGCCCGGATGGGCACTGAAGCTTTCTTT. It encodes CASSVGTARMGTEAFF. The whole variable domain, filled in from reference TRBV9 and TRBJ1-1, reads DSGVTQTPKHLITATGQRVTLRCSPRSGDLSVYWYQQSLDQGLQFLIQYYNGEERAKGNILERFSAQQFPDLHSELNLSSLELGDSALYFCASSVGTARMGTEAFFGQGTRLTVV.

This clonotype was counted at least ten times. The chain carries TRBV20-1 and TRBJ2-4; 11 bases line up with TRBD2. This CDR3 is 14 amino acids long. With 5 bases clipped from V and 3 bases from J, the junction kept 3 bases outside the gene matches. Looked up from germline, CDR1 is DFQATT and CDR2 is SNEGSKA (reference sequence). CDR3 region: CSAEGLADKNIQYF. CDR3 bases: TGCAGTGCTGAGGGACTAGCGGACAAAAACATTCAGTACTTC.

This clonotype was found many times. The V gene is TRBV12-3 or TRBV12-4, the J gene TRBJ2-7; tentative D call: TRBD2 (5 bases). CDR3 length equals 14 residues. Trimming pared 4 bases from V and 1 base from J, leaving 11 bases between. In nucleotides, the CDR3 is TGTGCCAGCAGTTCGACCGGGAAATCCTACGAGCAGTACTTC. This translates into CASSSTGKSYEQYF.

At least ten counts were recorded for this clonotype. The V gene is TRBV5-1, the J gene TRBJ1-1; D is possibly TRBD1 (6 bases). Germline CDR1 SGHRS, CDR2 YFSETQ. V was pared by 3 bases and J by 0 bases, with 15 bases between. The CDR3 is 16 residues long. The CDR3 nucleotides are TGCGCCAGCAGCTCACAGGGTTCGGGGATGAACACTGAAGCTTTCTTT. Its translation is CASSSQGSGMNTEAFF.

A note on this clonotype: Since a much larger clone is just one base distant, this may be a read error. The gene calls are TRBV9 and TRBJ2-3; D perhaps matches TRBD2 (7 bases). In germline, CDR1 is SGDLS, CDR2 YYNGEE. The CDR3 consists of 14 residues. V was cut by 6 bases and J by 1 base, with 12 bases left in between. CDR3 loop: CASTSGGGTDTQYF. The CDR3 DNA sequence: TGTGCCAGCACTTCGGGGGGCGGCACAGATACGCAGTATTTT. Full variable domain (rest looked up from reference TRBV9 and TRBJ2-3): DSGVTQTPKHLITATGQRVTLRCSPRSGDLSVYWYQQSLDQGLQFLIQYYNGEERAKGNILERFSAQQFPDLHSELNLSSLELGDSALYFCASTSGGGTDTQYFGPGTRLTVL.

V and J are TRBV29-1 and TRBJ2-2; 9 positions match TRBD2. Germline lookup yields CDR1 SQVTM and CDR2 ANQGSEA. V lost 4 bases and J lost 7; bases outside the gene matches: 13. This CDR3 is 16 amino acids long. CDR3 sequence (DNA): TGCAGCGTTGGGCTTGGGTTAGCGGGAGCGGACGGGGAGCTGTTTTTT. As protein: CSVGLGLAGADGELFF.

A few counts support this clonotype. The chain joins TRBV19 to TRBJ2-7; 9 bases are a match to TRBD2. This CDR3 spans 16 amino acids. J was trimmed by 0 bases and V by 5 bases; bases with no gene match: 8. Germline CDR1 reads LNHDA; CDR2 reads SQIVND (reference sequence). This CDR3 is CASSPRLAVDSYEQYF. CDR3 coding DNA: TGTGCCAGTAGTCCAAGACTAGCGGTGGACTCCTACGAGCAGTACTTC.